This TCR beta chain appears in the sequencing data of a study of cytomegalovirus exposure and HLA in healthy donors (dated by TCRdb to 2017 to 2019). The study in broad terms: An earlier analysis of around 600 of the donors reported 250 to 350 Gb of sequence data and 117 million unique TCR beta sequences from around 200 million T cells. In the later analysis, no new phenotypic data were used to find candidate immune exposures; instead, reliance was placed on TCR beta sequences and their occurrence across donors. To predict cytomegalovirus infection status, the study brought together high-throughput TCR immunosequencing, statistical association of individual TCRs with disease status, and machine learning. To study patterns of TCR occurrence, a later analysis re-analyzed previously published TCR beta repertoires from several hundred donors and added high-resolution HLA genotyping. An earlier analysis of about 600 of the donors used high-throughput TCR beta sequencing to judge whether each TCR beta V gene segment behaved as functional or pseudogenic. Typing coverage varied by locus: roughly 620-640 donors for A, B, C, DRB1 and DQB1; approximately 500 for DQA1; 600 to 610 for DPA1; around 450 for DPB1. All discovery cohort repertoires had been generated using a single sequencing platform. Across approximately 420 genotyped donors of the cohort, an average of roughly 200,000 unique TCR beta nucleotide sequences per donor were sequenced, and around 19% of those sequences were non-productive. Roughly five DR-DQ haplotypes were handled as single units for association and clustering, since linkage in the cohort was strong. HLA typing covered class I and class II loci at four-digit resolution. In addition to the first cohort of 666 subjects, a separate validation cohort of 130 or so different subjects was used. Around 320 gigabases of sequencing data and 70 million to 85 million unique TCR sequences were included in an early release covering under 650 HLA-typed donors. Donor age, sex, ethnicity and CMV serostatus were compiled together with the repertoire data. The T cell repertoires of 666 subjects were profiled by immunosequencing and related to cytomegalovirus serostatus. In a later genetic analysis, genome-wide SNP genotypes for 398 of the 666 donors were used, and that subset was treated as a discovery cohort. The study was designed to test whether signatures of past pathogen exposure could be identified by cataloging public T cell receptors. Of the roughly 420 genotyped donors, less than 85% were placed in the genetic ancestry cluster associated with self-reported Caucasian donors.

Library generation was performed with the immunoSEQ multiplex PCR assay. A mixture of 60 forward primers for TCR Vbeta segments and 13 reverse primers for TCR Jbeta segments was used in the multiplex PCR. A multiplex PCR assay on genomic DNA amplified the CDR3 region of rearranged TCR beta genes. On the Illumina HiSeq System, the amplified TCR beta libraries were sequenced as 87-base-pair reads. Per the source publication's procedure: In a later analysis, tens of millions of unique TCR beta chains were counted across the approximately 640 repertoires, and roughly 11 million of these chains were shared by at least two donors. Raw reads were error-corrected and collapsed into unique sequences by a nearest-neighbor algorithm in which closely related sequences were merged to remove PCR and sequencing errors. Alignment of CDR3 sequences to IMGT reference sequences was used to assign V, D and J gene segments. For a sequence to be retained, at least a six-nucleotide match to both a V gene segment and a J gene segment was required. A rearrangement was called productive if the CDR3 had no stop codons and remained in frame with V and J, and every other rearrangement was called non-productive. Following IMGT convention, CDR3 was defined as the stretch from the second conserved V-encoded cysteine to the conserved J-encoded phenylalanine. The earlier analysis of about 560 of the donors excluded any sequence lacking an unambiguous match to a single V gene segment. An earlier analysis of just under 600 of the donors called V segments functional above 56.7% productive rearrangements and segregating when the between-donor standard deviation exceeded 5%. A statistical classification framework was developed to diagnose cytomegalovirus status using the catalog of TCR beta chain sequences. In a later analysis, V and J genes were assigned by comparing TCR nucleotide sequences against IMGT/GENE-DB human TR gene sequences. Using the TCRdist pipeline, a later analysis assigned CDR3 sequences along with most-parsimonious VDJ recombination scenarios. In a later analysis, each TCR beta chain was defined by its CDR3 amino acid sequence together with its V-gene family, and reads lacking a unique V-gene family were excluded. A later analysis removed roughly 590 highly shared, low-generation-probability nucleotide sequences to deal with suspected cross-contamination and a sequencing artifact. In a later analysis, a clonal expansion index for each public chain was calculated from normalized within-repertoire ranks of inferred template counts. In a later analysis, generation probabilities were computed with a VDJ recombination model fitted to out-of-frame rearrangements, and the resulting probabilities were checked against IGoR. In a later analysis, TCR-TCR, TCR-HLA and TCR-CMV co-occurrence was scored with hypergeometric tests, and a repertoire-size bias correction was applied to TCR pairs. False discovery rates were estimated in a later analysis by permuting HLA or CMV assignments 20 times. A later analysis grouped co-occurring TCRs with DBSCAN, adding TCRdist sequence similarity when clustering within HLA-allele-positive subsets. Co-occurrence clustering excluded repertoires with fewer than 30,000 or more than 120,000 public chains, plus five with anomalous nucleotide sharing. Sourced from immuneACCESS, this table was stored by TCRdb with only in-frame sequences that have V and J called. A share of the clones is absent; for the studies checked, an unresolved V gene accounts for under half, and the remainder has no known explanation. For V, J and clone size, that table is used; D and trimming come from the DNA. The table for this sample lists roughly 200,000 clones; 76% of them were counted only once. The biggest ten clones account for approximately 0.63% of the sample.

Clipping removes 4 bases from V and 1 base from J, with 4 as the unmatched junction base count. Taken from cysteine to phenylalanine, the CDR3 has 15 residues. The sequence is cut down to CDR3 DNA, 45 bases in frame from base 1. CDR1 and CDR2 were assigned from the germline V gene as MRHNA and SNTAGT. On this clone: The clone's antigen remains unknown. Base qualities are not recorded, but no much larger clone differs from it by a single base.

The cohort comprised 670 or so healthy bone marrow donors. All cohort members were sampled while nominally healthy, although unrecorded immune exposures were likely present. The donor tested CMV seronegative and was one of the 352 seronegative cohort members. A peripheral blood sample was provided by each donor, and peripheral blood mononuclear cells were used for TCR beta sequencing. The Qiagen DNeasy Blood Extraction Kit was used to extract genomic DNA from the blood cell samples. The research as a whole found: According to a later analysis, parvovirus B19, influenza, CMV and Epstein-Barr virus appeared linked to several top co-occurrence clusters. In this cohort, only TCR beta chains were sequenced, and detectable features were limited by the absence of alpha or paired-chain data. In a later analysis, the rate of TCR association differed among HLA loci, with DRB1 alleles having the most associated TCRs and HLA-C alleles having the fewest. V-gene and J-gene trimming of TCR beta chains was associated with a missense DCLRE1C variant in a later genetic analysis, and the association was replicated in an independent cohort. A further reported finding was that TCR beta sequences accurately predicted the HLA-A and HLA-B alleles for most subjects in the first cohort. Most TCR sequences were seen in very few donors, while some public TCRs were found in many individuals. A cluster of highly shared sequence variants was judged likely to be a technical artifact of the sequencing pipeline. A later genetic analysis reported fewer N-insertions in productive TCRs among donors in an Asian-associated ancestry cluster than the roughly 620-donor mean. Some IMGT-functional V segments, including TRBV6-2 and TRBV6-3, could not be told apart with the 87-base-pair reads, so those segments were excluded. The authors suggested that the approach could potentially be generalized to other disease states and immunological phenotypes. For the cohort, immune exposure information was limited to CMV serostatus. In a later analysis, most CMV-associated TCR beta chains were found to appear HLA-restricted, with HLA associations seemingly driven largely by CMV exposure. The earlier analysis of 587 of the donors excluded roughly 17 rarely observed V segments, including chromosome 9 orphons, because counts were too low. In vitro tests confirmed that a few of the cytomegalovirus-associated TCR beta chains recognize cytomegalovirus antigens. Assigning TCR associations to individual alleles was difficult when HLA alleles, especially DR and DQ, strongly co-occurred. Because HLA typing was unavailable for some donors at each locus, only the typed subset was used in association tests. Correlated functional status among segregating V segments might be attributable to linkage disequilibrium, but an unknown experimental factor could not be ruled out. The presence/absence analyses assumed that sequencing depth was roughly uniform across donors, and that assumption may not be true. An earlier analysis of around 540 of the donors showed that most TCR beta V segments appeared in productive rearrangements either about 87% or about 30% of the time, which broadly matched IMGT annotations. The classifier was reported to diagnose cytomegalovirus status with high specificity and sensitivity in both the original and validation cohorts. In the study, roughly 160 TCR beta chains were listed as associated with cytomegalovirus. In a later analysis, HLA-associated TCR beta chains showed more clonal expansion and lower generation probabilities than non-associated chains that were equally common. At a false discovery rate of 0.05, a later analysis linked around 17,000 TCR beta sequences to specific HLA alleles.

Material: PBMCs. This TCR was recovered from a man aged 18 to 29 in good health and CMV-seronegative. Rearrangement joined TRBV6-4 to TRBJ2-7; TRBD2 agrees with 10 junctional bases. At the DNA level, the sequence is TGTGCCAGCAGTGCGGCTAGCGGGGGATCCTACGAGCAGTACTTC. It encodes CASSAASGGSYEQYF.